This T cell receptor (beta chain) was documented in a study of cytomegalovirus exposure and HLA in healthy donors. The V and J ends lost 0 bases and 8 bases respectively, with 15 bases between them. The CDR3 length is 15 residues. CDR1 and CDR2 (germline): SGHRS, YFSETQ. It was with 60 Vbeta and 13 Jbeta primers that the PCR ran. This table comes from immunoSEQ multiplex PCR, and its TCRdb copy is limited to in-frame clones, with some not included. This sample yields over 130,000 clones, of which roughly 80% are seen a single time; about 1.3% belongs to the top ten. Sequencing was done on a sample of PBMCs. The chain joins TRBV5-1 to TRBJ2-1, with D maybe TRBD2 (5 bases). The sequence derives from a female donor in good health and CMV-seronegative. The CDR3 sequence: CASSLETRFPDEQFF. DNA for the CDR3: TGCGCCAGCAGCTTGGAAACTAGATTTCCCGATGAGCAGTTCTTC. Drawing the rest from reference TRBV5-1 and TRBJ2-1, the complete variable domain is KAGVTQTPRYLIKTRGQQVTLSCSPISGHRSVSWYQQTPGQGLQFLFEYFSETQRNKGNFPGRFSGRQFSNSRSEMNVSTLELGDSALYLCASSLETRFPDEQFFGPGTRLTVL.